This TCR beta chain was identified during a study of identical twins. Study observations and caveats: Out-of-frame alpha sequences common to twins exhibited an excess of low generation probability. Cross-sectional statistics underpinned the conclusions; the same donors were not followed.

TCRdb re-called the 5' RACE reads with MiXCR, one entry per CDR3 protein. The table includes some 660,000 distinct CDR3 sequences, around 8.3% detected once. Germline-derived CDR1 and CDR2 are SNHLY and FYNNEI. The CDR3 totals 15 residues. V shed 2 bases and J shed 0 bases, with 5 bases lying between them. This clonotype was counted between two and nine times. Its antigen is currently unknown. These data are also associated with another study on yellow fever vaccine responses in identical twins.

The receptor was isolated from a woman under 30 in good health. This chain links TRBV2 with TRBJ2-6, with D unclear. Sequencing used PBMCs. The CDR3 nucleotides are TGTGCCAGCAGTGAATTCCCCTCTGGGGCCAACGTCCTGACTTTC. Translating it yields CASSEFPSGANVLTF.